A single sample gave rise to the 4 T cell receptor beta chains below, sequenced in a study of cytomegalovirus exposure and HLA in healthy donors. PCR was performed using 60 Vbeta and 13 Jbeta primers. Sequenced by immunoSEQ multiplex PCR; TCRdb stores in-frame clones only, minus some. The data show about 160,000 clones, more than 75% seen once. The sequenced sample was PBMCs. The receptor source for this set is a man aged 18 to 30 in good health and CMV-seropositive.

Turning to this clone: In the same sample, other DNA sequences code for this CDR3. V gene TRBV27 combines with J gene TRBJ1-1; 9 nucleotides align to TRBD1. The CDR3 runs to 14 residues. Looked up from germline, CDR1 is MNHEY and CDR2 is SMNVEV (reference sequence). With V trimmed by 3 bases and J by 1 base, 0 bases remained unmatched. The CDR3 region has the DNA TGTGCCAGCAGTTTGGGACAGGGGAACACTGAAGCTTTCTTT. Translation: CASSLGQGNTEAFF.

V gene TRBV4-2 combines with J gene TRBJ1-3, with a tentative D call TRBD1 (6 bases). CDR1 is LGHNA, CDR2 YNFKEQ, per germline. V was trimmed by 1 base and J by 0 bases, leaving 10 bases between them. The CDR3 spans 16 residues. CDR3 DNA sequence: TGTGCCAGCAGCCAAGTCACACAGGGCTCTGGAAACACCATATATTTT. This gives the protein CASSQVTQGSGNTIYF.

The chain is built from TRBV27 and TRBJ2-7; possibly TRBD1 for D (6 bases). There are 15 residues in the CDR3. V was trimmed by 3 bases and J by 0 bases, leaving 12 bases between them. Germline values: CDR1 MNHEY, CDR2 SMNVEV (reference sequence). The CDR3 reads CASSFETGRSYEQYF. The CDR3, as DNA: TGTGCCAGCAGTTTCGAGACAGGACGCTCCTACGAGCAGTACTTC.

The chain couples TRBV27 to TRBJ1-2, with 11 bases identical to TRBD1. V lost 3 bases to trimming and J lost 6 bases; unmatched junction nucleotides: 9. The CDR3 is 16 amino acids. Germline CDR1 is MNHEY and CDR2 is SMNVEV (reference sequence). The chain's CDR3 is CASSLDRGPSWDGYTF. The CDR3 region has the DNA TGTGCCAGCAGTTTGGACAGGGGGCCCTCCTGGGATGGCTACACCTTC.